This TCR beta chain was sequenced during a study of blood T cell repertoires in COVID-19 (dated by TCRdb to 2018 to 2020). For the wider study: The collaborator samples originated in the United States, Italy and Spain and spanned the acute and convalescent phases of COVID-19. The material from the prospective study consisted of cDNA or gDNA derived from T cells, B-cell-depleted T cells, or PBMCs. The dataset comprised deeply sampled blood TCRbeta repertoires from subjects exposed to, actively infected with, or recovered from COVID-19. The repertoires were made available in a free public database intended to serve as a resource for research on the immune response to SARS-CoV-2. The samples were drawn from the first 160 participants of the ongoing ImmuneRACE study and from 1,254 subjects provided by 6 global collaborators. A de-identified subject ID, COVID-19 status, age in years and sex were almost always included in the sample metadata. Where HLA class I and class II types were available, the types were taken from metadata supplied by the sample provider, not from assay-based typing.

The sample holds a few counts of this clone. The antigen this receptor binds is unknown. No quality values exist for individual bases; no much larger clone is one base distant. TCRbeta CDR3 regions were amplified from genomic DNA by means of the immunoSEQ Assay, a bias-controlled multiplex PCR. The study's processing was this. The number of nucleated cells in each sample was estimated from the amplification of reference gene primers within the assay. To quantify the absolute abundance of each unique TCRbeta CDR3 rearrangement, sequence reads were collapsed and filtered. Productive Simpson clonality was computed per sample as the square root of Simpson's diversity index over productive rearrangements. TCRdb's version of the immuneACCESS table is confined to in-frame rearrangements and falls short of the full clone set. An unresolved V gene accounts for under half of the shortfall where checked; the remainder is of unknown origin. V, J and clone size are those of that table, while D and trimming were read from the DNA. The sample profile shows around 130,000 clones; around 76% of them were found once. 10% to 14% of the sample goes to the ten largest clones.

The collaborating institutions used their own protocols to collect whole blood in K2EDTA tubes. Collaborator samples were shipped for TCRbeta analysis as frozen whole blood, isolated PBMCs, or DNA extracted from either sample type. Results the study describes overall, beyond this receptor: Clinical and demographic metadata were provided uncurated, with the amount varying by source and participant.

Reading the germline V gene gives CDR1 SGHTA and CDR2 FQGNSA. Spanning cysteine to phenylalanine, the CDR3 consists of 16 amino acids. Only CDR3 DNA is held: 48 bases, read in frame from base 1. V and J are trimmed by 3 bases and 2 bases, and the gene matches miss 6 bases of the junction. Sample: peripheral blood. The TCR originated in a human donor in a cohort sampled during active COVID-19. This sequence uses TRBV7-2 and TRBJ2-3, with 9 junctional bases fitting TRBD2. CDR3 reads: CASSFRGGGATDTQYF. The DNA is as follows: TGTGCCAGCAGCTTTCGGGGCGGGGGGGCCACAGATACGCAGTATTTT.